This T cell receptor beta chain was recovered during a study of CD8 T cells in ankylosing spondylitis. The study's findings and limits: Clones linked to the disease showed a CD8+ phenotype. They occurred at relatively low frequencies in peripheral blood. A subset of motif variants has previously been described in the synovial fluid and blood of reactive arthritis. Apparently characteristic of ankylosing spondylitis blood was a TCR beta motif (fewer than 10 highly homologous variants). Matched ankylosing spondylitis synovial fluid reportedly contained a significantly enriched population of disease-linked clones.

This clonotype was detected many times. The antigen remains unidentified. Libraries of TCR beta came from quantitative 5'-RACE with molecular barcodes. TCRdb reprocessed the 5' RACE reads via MiXCR and lists one record per CDR3 protein. The sample lists fewer than 550,000 distinct CDR3 sequences; less than 6% were seen once. CDR1 and CDR2 (germline): SGHTA, FQGNSA. J lost 2 bases, V lost 1 base, and 7 bases had no gene match. The CDR3 covers 16 residues. Specimen: blood, either unsorted or a sorted T cell fraction (not recorded which). V usage is TRBV7-2 and J usage is TRBJ2-7, with 8 positions matching TRBD2. This clonotype was sampled from a male donor with ankylosing spondylitis. The CDR3 here is CASSLEEYGGAYEQYF. The CDR3 nucleotides read TGTGCCAGCAGCTTAGAAGAGTACGGGGGGGCCTACGAGCAGTACTTC. Full variable domain (rest looked up from reference TRBV7-2 and TRBJ2-7): GAGVSQSPSNKVTEKGKDVELRCDPISGHTALYWYRQSLGQGLEFLIYFQGNSAPDKSGLPSDRFSAERTGGSVSTLTIQRTQQEDSAVYLCASSLEEYGGAYEQYFGPGTRLTVT.